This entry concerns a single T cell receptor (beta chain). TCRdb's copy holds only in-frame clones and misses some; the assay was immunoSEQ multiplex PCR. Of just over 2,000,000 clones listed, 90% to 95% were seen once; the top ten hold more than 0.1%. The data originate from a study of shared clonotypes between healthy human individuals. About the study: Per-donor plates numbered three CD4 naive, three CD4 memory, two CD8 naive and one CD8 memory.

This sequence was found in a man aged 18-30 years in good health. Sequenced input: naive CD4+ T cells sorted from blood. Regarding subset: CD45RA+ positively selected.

Here the CDR3 DNA reads TGTGCCAGCAGCTACGAGGGGAGCACAGATACGCAGTATTTT. This translates into CASSYEGSTDTQYF. V gene TRBV7-8 combines with J gene TRBJ2-3; D is tentatively TRBD1 or TRBD2 (5 bases each). Germline CDR1 SGHVS, CDR2 FQNEAQ. V was shortened by 4 bases and J by 0 bases, with 8 bases between the two germline ends. The CDR3 is 14 residues long.